This passage covers 26 T cell receptor beta chains from one sample sequenced in a study of blood T cells in healthy people across ages (dated by TCRdb to the mid-2010s). Library preparation employed 5' RACE. Sequencing relied on an Illumina HiSeq 2500. The second PCR ran for roughly 7 to 12 cycles and used a J-beta primer mix along with a sample-barcoded 5' primer. Starting from the raw public reads, TCRdb applied fastp trimming at Q25, assembled clones with MiXCR and retained in-frame beta chains. Entries that share a CDR3 protein sequence are merged under the most common genes and DNA. For this sample the table gives 850,000 to 1,000,000 distinct CDR3 sequences, of which roughly 51% were detected only once. The top ten constitute about 22% of the sample. The sequencing sample was made of blood. Every receptor here comes from a woman in her fifties or sixties in good health.

This clonotype was seen a handful of times. This chain connects TRBV11-3 to TRBJ2-3; D gene uncertain. V was cut by 8 bases and J by 4 bases, with 7 bases left in between. The CDR3 is 11 amino acids. Germline V lookup: CDR1 SGHNT, CDR2 YENEEA. The DNA for the CDR3 is TGTGCCAGCGGGAATTCAGATACGCAGTATTTT. This encodes CASGNSDTQYF.

This sequence joins TRBV29-1 and TRBJ2-5, with D perhaps assigned TRBD1 or TRBD2 (5 bases each). CDR1 and CDR2 (germline): SQVTM, ANQGSEA. The ends were cut back, 4 bases at V and 4 bases at J, with 13 bases in the middle. This CDR3 region has 13 residues. The CDR3 bases are TGCAGCGTTGGGGGCGGGCTTCGAGAGACCCAGTACTTC. The encoded protein is CSVGGGLRETQYF.

This chain links TRBV28 with TRBJ1-4, with 9 positions matching TRBD1. Germline V gene data show CDR1 as MDHEN and CDR2 as SYDVKM. V was pared by 4 bases and J by 8 bases, with 5 bases of the junction left unmatched. The CDR3 length is 14 residues. CDR3 bases: TGTGCCAGCAGTTCACAGGGGGCTTACGAAAAACTGTTTTTT. This sequence encodes CASSSQGAYEKLFF.

The rearrangement joins TRBV12-3 or TRBV12-4 to TRBJ2-5, with D possibly matching TRBD2 (6 bases). This CDR3 is 11 amino acids long. Trimming left V 5 bases short and J 13 bases short, with 14 bases between. CDR3: CASSRGDGSYF. DNA for the CDR3: TGTGCCAGCAGTCGCGGGGACGGGTCGTACTTC.

The V call is TRBV7-2, the J call TRBJ1-6; TRBD1 might be the D (5 bases). Germline V gives CDR1 SGHTA, CDR2 FQGNSA. There are 12 residues in the CDR3. The V end was cut by 5 bases, the J end by 14 bases, with 13 bases between. The DNA of the CDR3 is TGTGCCAGCAGCCCCCCAGGGTTAGCCCTCCACTTT. Its translation: CASSPPGLALHF.

The chain employs TRBV28 and TRBJ2-2; D is uncertain. Germline values: CDR1 MDHEN, CDR2 SYDVKM. Trimming left V 7 bases short and J 3 bases short, with 6 bases between. The CDR3 covers 12 residues. CDR3 bases: TGTGCCAGCAAATGGGACACCGGGGAGCTGTTTTTT. Protein product: CASKWDTGELFF.

In this sample, this clonotype turned up a few times. CDR3 region: CASSLRRSLQETQYF. CDR3 sequence (DNA): TGTGCCAGCAGCTTACGGCGCTCACTACAAGAGACCCAGTACTTC. The chain recombines TRBV7-7 with TRBJ2-5; D gene unclear. The CDR3 totals 15 residues. Germline-derived CDR1 and CDR2 are SSHAT and FNYEAQ (reference sequence). V was pared by 2 bases and J by 2 bases, with 12 bases between.

This clonotype was counted a single time. The V call is TRBV6-2 or TRBV6-3, the J call TRBJ1-5, with D perhaps matching TRBD1 (5 bases). Germline CDR1 MNHEY, CDR2 SVGEGT. The CDR3 sequence is 14 residues long. Between the trimmed V and J ends, which lost 2 bases and 6 bases, there was a span of 11 bases. The CDR3: CASSYPQGGQPQHF. CDR3 bases: TGTGCCAGCAGTTACCCCCAGGGCGGTCAGCCCCAGCATTTT.

V usage is TRBV15 and J usage is TRBJ2-5, with 10 bases matching TRBD1. CDR1 and CDR2 (germline): LNHNV, YYDKDF (reference sequence). CDR3 size: 16 residues. Unmatched junction bases numbered 1, after V lost 0 bases and J lost 0 bases. This CDR3 is CATSRDGTGDQETQYF. As DNA, the CDR3 is TGTGCCACCAGCAGAGATGGGACAGGGGACCAAGAGACCCAGTACTTC.

Concerning this clonotype itself: The junction does not match germline at one end; this may be a read error. J is TRBJ2-1 and V is TRBV6-6; D unresolved. Germline lookup yields CDR1 MNHNY and CDR2 SVGAGI (reference sequence). The CDR3 totals 17 residues. The CDR3 sequence: CAGSPPFAESSYNEQFF. The CDR3, as DNA: TGTGCCGGCAGTCCCCCTTTTGCGGAAAGCTCCTACAATGAGCAGTTCTTC.

This chain connects TRBV10-3 to TRBJ2-3; 15 bases fit TRBD2. The CDR3 has 18 residues. The V gene's germline CDR1 is ENHRY and CDR2 SYGVKD. Trimming at V came to 5 bases and at J to 3 bases, leaving 9 bases not matched to a gene. Here the CDR3 DNA reads TGTGCCATCAGTCCCGGACTAGCGGGAGGGCGCGGGACAGATACGCAGTATTTT. It encodes CAISPGLAGGRGTDTQYF.

This chain joins TRBV7-6 and TRBJ1-6, with D possibly being TRBD1 (6 bases). Germline values: CDR1 SGHVS, CDR2 FNYEAQ. The CDR3 totals 15 residues. Trimming removed 4 bases from V and 10 bases from J, with 17 bases in between. The CDR3 nucleotides are TGTGCCAGCAGCTCAATCACAGGGTTTGGATCACCCCTCCACTTT. Translated: CASSSITGFGSPLHF.

V usage is TRBV6-5 and J usage is TRBJ2-2; D is uncertain. The CDR3 contains 12 residues. The V gene lost 8 bases and the J gene lost 0 bases, with 4 bases spanning the gap. Per germline, CDR1 MNHEY and CDR2 SVGAGI. The CDR3 region is CASESNTGELFF. The CDR3 region has the DNA TGTGCCAGCGAGTCGAACACCGGGGAGCTGTTTTTT.

This clonotype was recorded a few times. The chain joins TRBV5-6 to TRBJ2-7; perhaps D is TRBD1 or TRBD2 (6 bases each). The germline V gene has CDR1 SGHDT and CDR2 YYEEEE. V was shortened by 2 bases and J by 6 bases, with 12 bases between the two germline ends. The CDR3 covers 13 residues. CDR3: CASSFLGGREQYF. The CDR3 DNA follows: TGTGCCAGCAGCTTCCTAGGGGGGCGCGAGCAGTACTTC.

For this clonotype: It may be a read error: a sequence one base away is much more abundant. This chain uses TRBV12-3 or TRBV12-4 with TRBJ1-5; 7 positions agree with TRBD1. The CDR3 has 13 amino acids. This CDR3 reads CASSRQGNQPRHF. CDR3 DNA sequence: TGTGCCAGCAGTCGACAGGGAAATCAGCCCCGGCATTTT.

This chain connects TRBV11-2 to TRBJ2-1; D is unclear. Germline-derived CDR1 and CDR2 are SGHAT and FQNNGV. With 4 bases removed from V and 0 bases from J, the gap between germline ends came to 13 bases. CDR3 length: 16 residues. In nucleotides, the CDR3 is TGTGCCAGCAGCTCGCGACAATTGAGCTCCTACAATGAGCAGTTCTTC. Protein product: CASSSRQLSSYNEQFF. The complete variable domain, with remaining parts taken from reference TRBV11-2 and TRBJ2-1, reads EAGVAQSPRYKIIEKRQSVAFWCNPISGHATLYWYQQILGQGPKLLIQFQNNGVVDDSQLPKDRFSAERLKGVDSTLKIQPAKLEDSAVYLCASSSRQLSSYNEQFFGPGTRLTVL.

The CDR3 sequence is CSAHRDEDSPLHF. CDR3 coding DNA: TGCAGTGCCCACAGGGATGAGGACTCACCCCTCCACTTT. This sequence joins TRBV20-1 and TRBJ1-6; the D gene is possibly TRBD1 (6 bases). V lost 6 bases to trimming and J lost 10 bases, with 16 bases between them. The CDR3 is 13 amino acids. CDR1 DFQATT and CDR2 SNEGSKA come from the germline V gene (reference sequence).

This clonotype was seen only a few times. The gene calls are TRBV15 and TRBJ2-6; 13 bases fit TRBD2. With 10 bases clipped from V and 0 bases from J, the junction kept 6 bases outside the gene matches. This CDR3 is 17 amino acids long. CDR1 and CDR2 (germline): LNHNV, YYDKDF (reference sequence). In nucleotides, the CDR3 is TGTGCCATCCGGACTAGCGGGAGCCTCTCTGGGGCCAACGTCCTGACTTTC. Protein: CAIRTSGSLSGANVLTF.

With respect to this clonotype: Given a much more abundant clone one base away, this may be a read error. The genes are TRBV6-6 and TRBJ1-2; D may be TRBD1 (5 bases). Germline CDR1 and CDR2: MNHNY and SVGAGI (reference sequence). The CDR3 has 16 amino acids. Trimming took 7 bases from V and 4 from J, leaving 22 bases between them. CDR3 nucleotides: TGTGCCAGCAAAATAGTCTCGGCGACAGTAAGCTATGGCTACACCTTC. Its translation: CASKIVSATVSYGYTF.

This chain's CDR3 is CACYREDTEAFF. CDR3 DNA: TGTGCCTGTTACAGGGAGGACACTGAAGCTTTCTTT. The rearrangement uses TRBV30 and TRBJ1-1; the D gene is possibly TRBD1 (6 bases). Trimming removed 6 bases from V and 3 bases from J, with 11 bases in between. This CDR3 has 12 residues. CDR1 and CDR2 (germline): GTSNPN, SVGIG (reference sequence).

This chain uses TRBV14 with TRBJ2-3; D not certain. The CDR3 spans 16 residues. The V end lost 4 bases, the J end lost 2 bases, and 16 bases lay between the germline ends. CDR1 and CDR2 (germline): SGHDN, FVKESK. The CDR3 protein is CASSREDDTFTDTQYF. The CDR3 DNA reads TGTGCCAGCAGCCGCGAAGACGACACCTTCACAGATACGCAGTATTTT.

This chain connects TRBV5-5 to TRBJ2-1; 9 bases are shared with TRBD2. Germline-derived CDR1 and CDR2 are SGHKS and YYEKEE (reference sequence). The CDR3 runs to 18 residues. Trimming at V came to 1 base and at J to 6 bases, leaving 14 bases not matched to a gene. The CDR3: CASSLFLKGGRVSNEQFF. Written as DNA, the CDR3 is TGTGCCAGCAGCTTGTTTCTTAAGGGCGGGAGGGTCAGCAATGAGCAGTTCTTC. The whole variable domain, remainder taken from reference TRBV5-5 and TRBJ2-1, is DAGVTQSPTHLIKTRGQQVTLRCSPISGHKSVSWYQQVLGQGPQFIFQYYEKEERGRGNFPDRFSARQFPNYSSELNVNALLLGDSALYLCASSLFLKGGRVSNEQFFGPGTRLTVL.

This clonotype was detected only once. The gene calls are TRBV12-3 or TRBV12-4 and TRBJ1-1, with TRBD1 matching 7 bases. The CDR3 length is 16 residues. With 5 bases clipped from V and 0 bases from J, the junction kept 9 bases outside the gene matches. CDR3 DNA sequence: TGTGCCAGCAGTGCCGGGACAGCCCCTTTGAACACTGAAGCTTTCTTT. It specifies CASSAGTAPLNTEAFF.

The table lists this clonotype with a few counts. V usage is TRBV4-2 and J usage is TRBJ1-1, with D possibly matching TRBD1 (6 bases). With 4 bases removed from V and 4 bases from J, the gap between germline ends came to 19 bases. This CDR3 is built from 16 residues. Germline CDR1 reads LGHNA; CDR2 reads YNFKEQ. The chain's CDR3 is CASSLAGLQGSTEAFF. The CDR3 DNA reads TGTGCCAGCAGCCTCGCCGGGTTACAGGGAAGCACTGAAGCTTTCTTT.

The J gene is TRBJ1-2, the V gene TRBV20-1, with 8 bases aligning to TRBD1. The germline V gene has CDR1 DFQATT and CDR2 SNEGSKA (reference sequence). Trimming cost V 3 bases and J 4 bases; bases outside gene matches: 7. CDR3 length: 14 residues. The CDR3 spells CSASPTGALYGYTF. The CDR3 coding sequence is TGCAGTGCTAGCCCGACAGGGGCCCTCTATGGCTACACCTTC.

This CDR3 is CASSHRDRGNSPLHF. DNA of the CDR3: TGTGCCAGCAGCCACCGGGACAGGGGCAATTCACCCCTCCACTTT. This sequence joins TRBV3-1 and TRBJ1-6; 10 bases fit TRBD1. Germline assignment: CDR1 LGHDT and CDR2 YNNKEL (reference sequence). This CDR3 has 15 residues. The V segment lost 3 bases and the J segment 7 bases; nucleotides outside the gene matches: 3.